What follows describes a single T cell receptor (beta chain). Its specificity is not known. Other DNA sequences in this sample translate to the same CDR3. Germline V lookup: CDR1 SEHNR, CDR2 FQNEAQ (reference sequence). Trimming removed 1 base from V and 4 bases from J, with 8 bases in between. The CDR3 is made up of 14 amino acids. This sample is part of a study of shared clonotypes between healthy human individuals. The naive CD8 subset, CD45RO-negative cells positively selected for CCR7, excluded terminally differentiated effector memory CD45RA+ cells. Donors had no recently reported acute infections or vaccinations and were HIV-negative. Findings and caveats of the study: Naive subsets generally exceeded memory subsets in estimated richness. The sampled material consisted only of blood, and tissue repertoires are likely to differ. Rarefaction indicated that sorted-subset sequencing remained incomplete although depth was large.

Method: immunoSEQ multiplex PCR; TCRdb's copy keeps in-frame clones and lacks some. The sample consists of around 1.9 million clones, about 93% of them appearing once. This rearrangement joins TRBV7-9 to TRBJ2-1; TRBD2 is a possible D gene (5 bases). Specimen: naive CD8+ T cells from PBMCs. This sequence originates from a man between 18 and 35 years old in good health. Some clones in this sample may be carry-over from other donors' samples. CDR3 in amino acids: CASSLGTGYNEQFF. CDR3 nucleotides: TGTGCCAGCAGCTTAGGGACGGGGTACAATGAGCAGTTCTTC.